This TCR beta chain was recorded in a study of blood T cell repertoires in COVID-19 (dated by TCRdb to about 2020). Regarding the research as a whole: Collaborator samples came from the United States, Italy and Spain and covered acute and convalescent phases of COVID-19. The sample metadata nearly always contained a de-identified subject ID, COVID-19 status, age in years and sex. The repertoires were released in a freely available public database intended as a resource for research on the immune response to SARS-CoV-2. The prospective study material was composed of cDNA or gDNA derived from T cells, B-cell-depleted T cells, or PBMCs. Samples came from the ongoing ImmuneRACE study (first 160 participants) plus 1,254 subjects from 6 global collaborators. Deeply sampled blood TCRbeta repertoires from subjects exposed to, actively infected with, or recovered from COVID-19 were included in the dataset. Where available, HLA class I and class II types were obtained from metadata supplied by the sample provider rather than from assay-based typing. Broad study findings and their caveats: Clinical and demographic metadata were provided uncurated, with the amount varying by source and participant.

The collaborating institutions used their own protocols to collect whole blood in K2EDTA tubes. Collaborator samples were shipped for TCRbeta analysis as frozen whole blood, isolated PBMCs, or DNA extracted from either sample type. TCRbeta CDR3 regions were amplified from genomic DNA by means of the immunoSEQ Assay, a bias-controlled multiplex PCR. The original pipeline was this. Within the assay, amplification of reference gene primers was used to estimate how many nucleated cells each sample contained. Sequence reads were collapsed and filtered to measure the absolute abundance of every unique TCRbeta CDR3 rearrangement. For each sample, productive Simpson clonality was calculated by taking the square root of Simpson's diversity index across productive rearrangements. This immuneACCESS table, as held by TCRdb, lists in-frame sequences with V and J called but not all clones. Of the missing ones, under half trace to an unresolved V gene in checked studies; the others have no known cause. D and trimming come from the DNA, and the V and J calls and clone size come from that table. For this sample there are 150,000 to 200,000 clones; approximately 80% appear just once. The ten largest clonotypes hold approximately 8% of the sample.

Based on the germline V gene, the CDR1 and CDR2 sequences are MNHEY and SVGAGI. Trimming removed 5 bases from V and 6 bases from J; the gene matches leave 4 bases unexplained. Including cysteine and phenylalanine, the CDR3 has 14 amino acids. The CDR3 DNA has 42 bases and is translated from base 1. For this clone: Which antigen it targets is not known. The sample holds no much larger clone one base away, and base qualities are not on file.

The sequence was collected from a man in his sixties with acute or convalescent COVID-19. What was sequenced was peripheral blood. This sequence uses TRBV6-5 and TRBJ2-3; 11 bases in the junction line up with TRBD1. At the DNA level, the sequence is TGTGCCAGCAGTACCGGGACAGGGGGGGATACGCAGTATTTT. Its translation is CASSTGTGGDTQYF.